This T cell receptor beta chain was captured in a study of control samples from healthy donors and cancer patients. CDR3 size: 14 residues. Germline CDR1 is LNHNV and CDR2 is YYDKDF (reference sequence). V was pared by 3 bases and J by 5 bases, with 12 bases between. Here immunoSEQ multiplex PCR was the method, and the copy in TCRdb shows in-frame clones only, minus some. The sample carries about 160,000 clones, 80% to 95% recorded once. The sample taken for sequencing was blood. This sequence originates from a woman younger than 45 in good health. The V gene is TRBV15, the J gene TRBJ2-3; maybe TRBD2 (5 bases). In nucleotides, the CDR3 is TGTGCCACCAGCAGGCGGGTCACCGGAGATACGCAGTATTTT. Protein product: CATSRRVTGDTQYF.